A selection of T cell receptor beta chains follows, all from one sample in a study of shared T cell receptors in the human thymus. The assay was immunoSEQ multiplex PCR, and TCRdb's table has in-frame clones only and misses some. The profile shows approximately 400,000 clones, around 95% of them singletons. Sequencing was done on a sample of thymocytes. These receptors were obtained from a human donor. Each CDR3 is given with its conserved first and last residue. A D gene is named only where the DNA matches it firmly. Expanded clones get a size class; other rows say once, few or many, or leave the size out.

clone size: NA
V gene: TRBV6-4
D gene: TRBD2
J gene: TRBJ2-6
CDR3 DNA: TGTGCCAGCAGTGGAATGGCTAGCGGCAATCAGAGCTCTGGGGCCAACGTCCTGACTTTC
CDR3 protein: CASSGMASGNQSSGANVLTF

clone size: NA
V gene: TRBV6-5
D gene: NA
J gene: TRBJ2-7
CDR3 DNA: TGTGCCAGCAGTTACGGCAGGGCGAGTATCCACGAGCAGTACTTC
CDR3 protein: CASSYGRASIHEQYF

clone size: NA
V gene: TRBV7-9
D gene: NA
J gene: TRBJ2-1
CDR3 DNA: TGTGCCAGCAGCCGCACAGCAGGGGCCAATGAGCAGTTCTTC
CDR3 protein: CASSRTAGANEQFF

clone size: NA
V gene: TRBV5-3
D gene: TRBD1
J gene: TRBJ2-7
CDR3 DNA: TGTGCCAGAAGCGCTAACCAGTACAGGGGTGACTACGAGCAGTACTTC
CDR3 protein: CARSANQYRGDYEQYF

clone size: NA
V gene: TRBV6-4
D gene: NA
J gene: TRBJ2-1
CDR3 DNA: TGTGCCAGCAGTGACATAGCGTCGAGCTCCTACAATGAGCAGTTCTTC
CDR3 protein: CASSDIASSSYNEQFF

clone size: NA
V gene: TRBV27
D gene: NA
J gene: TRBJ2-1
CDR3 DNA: TGTGCCGTCCGAGCCGCGTTCTTC
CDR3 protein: CAVRAAFF

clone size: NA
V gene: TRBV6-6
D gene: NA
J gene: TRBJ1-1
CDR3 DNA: TGTGCCAGCCTAGGGTTAACAGGGCGGAACACTGAAGCTTTCTTT
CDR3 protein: CASLGLTGRNTEAFF

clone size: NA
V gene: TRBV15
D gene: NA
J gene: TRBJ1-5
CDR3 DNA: TGTGCCACCAGCAGAGAAACAGGGTACGAGAATCAGCCCCAGCATTTT
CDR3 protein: CATSRETGYENQPQHF

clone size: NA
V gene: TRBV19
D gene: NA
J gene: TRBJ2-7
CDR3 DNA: TGTGCCAGTAGTCCCAGGATCACCTACGAGCAGTACTTC
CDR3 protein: CASSPRITYEQYF

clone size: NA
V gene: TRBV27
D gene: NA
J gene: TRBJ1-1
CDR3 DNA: TGTGCCAGCAGTCCTCCCTCCGGGAACACTGAAGCTTTCTTT
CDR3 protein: CASSPPSGNTEAFF

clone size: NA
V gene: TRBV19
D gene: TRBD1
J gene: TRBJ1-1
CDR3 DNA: TGTGCCAGTAGTGTCCCGGGGGACAGGTCCCAGGGCGCTTTCTTT
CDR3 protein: CASSVPGDRSQGAFF

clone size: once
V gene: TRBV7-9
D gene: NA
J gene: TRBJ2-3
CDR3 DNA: TGTGCCAGCAAGAAGGGAGGGGGTACAGATACGCAGTATTTT
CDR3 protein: CASKKGGGTDTQYF

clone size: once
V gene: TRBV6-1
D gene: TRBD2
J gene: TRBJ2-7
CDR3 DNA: TGTGCCAGCAGTGAGATTGGGAGGGAGAGCTACGAGCAGTACTTC
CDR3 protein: CASSEIGRESYEQYF

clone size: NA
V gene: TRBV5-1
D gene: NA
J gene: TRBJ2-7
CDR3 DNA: TGCGCCAGCAGTTTTAGGGGGAATGAGCAGTACTTC
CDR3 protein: CASSFRGNEQYF

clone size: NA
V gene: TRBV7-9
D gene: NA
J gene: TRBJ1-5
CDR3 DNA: TGTGCCAGCAGCTTAGCGGGAGCCCCCCCGACCAGGGAAAATCAGCCCCAGCATTTT
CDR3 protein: CASSLAGAPPTRENQPQHF

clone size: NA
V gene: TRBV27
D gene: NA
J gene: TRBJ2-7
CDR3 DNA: TGTGCCAGCAGTATCCTATGGGGCCCATTATCCTACGAGCAGTACTTC
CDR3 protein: CASSILWGPLSYEQYF

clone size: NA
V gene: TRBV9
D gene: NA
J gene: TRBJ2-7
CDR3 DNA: TGTGCCAGCAGCCCCATGAAAGGCGAGCAGTACTTC
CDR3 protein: CASSPMKGEQYF

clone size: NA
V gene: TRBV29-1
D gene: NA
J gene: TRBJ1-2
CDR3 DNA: TGCAGCGTTGAAGGGGCAGGGAGCCACTATGGCTACACCTTC
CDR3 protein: CSVEGAGSHYGYTF

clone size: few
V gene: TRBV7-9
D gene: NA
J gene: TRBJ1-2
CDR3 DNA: TGTGCCAGCAGTCAGGGCGCGATGCATGGCTACACCTTC
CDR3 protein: CASSQGAMHGYTF

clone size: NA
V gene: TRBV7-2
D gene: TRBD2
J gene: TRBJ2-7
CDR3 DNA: TGTGCCAGCAGCGGATTACTAGCGCGGACCTACGAGCAGTACTTC
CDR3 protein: CASSGLLARTYEQYF

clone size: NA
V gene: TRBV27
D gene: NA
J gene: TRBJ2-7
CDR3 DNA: TGTGCCAGCAGTTTGGGCCGACCGGACTTCTACGAGCAGTACTTC
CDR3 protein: CASSLGRPDFYEQYF

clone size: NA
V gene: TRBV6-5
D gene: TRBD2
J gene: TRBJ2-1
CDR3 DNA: TGTGCCAGCAGTTACGGGACTAGGATGGGAGAGCAGTTCTTC
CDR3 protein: CASSYGTRMGEQFF

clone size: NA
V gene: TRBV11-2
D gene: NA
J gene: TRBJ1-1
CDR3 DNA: TGTGCCAGCAGCATCAGGATTTTCGAAGCTTTCTTT
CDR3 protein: CASSIRIFEAFF

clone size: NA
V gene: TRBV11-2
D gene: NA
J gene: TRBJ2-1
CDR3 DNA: TGTGCCAGCAGCTTAGGGCAGGGGGGAAATGAGCAGTTCTTC
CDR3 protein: CASSLGQGGNEQFF

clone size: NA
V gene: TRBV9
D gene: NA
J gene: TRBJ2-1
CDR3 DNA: TGTGCCAGCAGCGTGGGTGGCCCCTACAATGAGCAGTTCTTC
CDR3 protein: CASSVGGPYNEQFF

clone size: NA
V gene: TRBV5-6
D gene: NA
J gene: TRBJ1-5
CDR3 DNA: TGTGCCAGCAGCAAAGGAGAGGGACATCTCGATCAGCCCCAGCATTTT
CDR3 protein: CASSKGEGHLDQPQHF

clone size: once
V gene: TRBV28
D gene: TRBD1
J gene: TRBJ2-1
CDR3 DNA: TGTGCCAGCAGTCAAAAACAGGGGGTATCCTACAATGAGCAGTTCTTC
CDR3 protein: CASSQKQGVSYNEQFF

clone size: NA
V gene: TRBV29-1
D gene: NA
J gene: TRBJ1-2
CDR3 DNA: TGCAGCGTTGAAAACCCTAGACCGGACCGTCTATATGGCTACACCTTC
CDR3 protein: CSVENPRPDRLYGYTF

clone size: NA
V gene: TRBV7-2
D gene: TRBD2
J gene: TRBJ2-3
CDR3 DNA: TGTGCCAGCAGCTTGTGGGGGGGGGTCACAGATACGCAGTATTTT
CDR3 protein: CASSLWGGVTDTQYF

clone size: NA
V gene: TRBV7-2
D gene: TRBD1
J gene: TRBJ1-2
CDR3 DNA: TGTGCCAGCAGCGAGGCAGGGGGCAATGGCTACACCTTC
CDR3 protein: CASSEAGGNGYTF

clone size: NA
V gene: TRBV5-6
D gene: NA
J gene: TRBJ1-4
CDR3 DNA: TGTGCCAGCAGCTTGAGGTCGTTGGGACCTACGGAACTGTTTTTT
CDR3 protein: CASSLRSLGPTELFF

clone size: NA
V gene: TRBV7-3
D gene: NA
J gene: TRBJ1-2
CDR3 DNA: TGTGCCAGCAGCCCAACGGACGGGAGGGCCTATGGCTACACCTTC
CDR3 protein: CASSPTDGRAYGYTF

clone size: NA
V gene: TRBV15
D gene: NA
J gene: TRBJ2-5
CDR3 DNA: TGTGCCACCAGCAGAGCCGGGGGCAAGGGCCAAGAGACCCAGTACTTC
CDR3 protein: CATSRAGGKGQETQYF

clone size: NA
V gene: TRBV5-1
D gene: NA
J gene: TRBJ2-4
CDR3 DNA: TGCGCCAGCAGCTTGGACTCTTCGACACTAGCCAAAAACATTCAGTACTTC
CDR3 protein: CASSLDSSTLAKNIQYF

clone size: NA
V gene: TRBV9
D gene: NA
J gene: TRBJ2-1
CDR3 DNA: TGTGCCAGCAGCACACGGCCGGGACTCCCACTCCCTAATGAGCAGTTCTTC
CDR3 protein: CASSTRPGLPLPNEQFF

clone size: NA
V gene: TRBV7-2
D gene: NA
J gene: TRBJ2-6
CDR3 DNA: TGTGCCAGCAGCTTACCGGACAGCAGCTTCTCTGGGGCCAACGTCCTGACTTTC
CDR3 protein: CASSLPDSSFSGANVLTF

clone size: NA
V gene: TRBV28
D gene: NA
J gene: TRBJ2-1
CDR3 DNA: TGTGCCAGCAGTTGGTCGGGTCTCAGCCAGCTTGTACAGTTCTTC
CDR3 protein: CASSWSGLSQLVQFF

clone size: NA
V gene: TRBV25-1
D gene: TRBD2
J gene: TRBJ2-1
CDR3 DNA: TGTGCCAGCCGCACCTTCGACACTGGCGGGGGTTTCCACAATGAGCAGTTCTTC
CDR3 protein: CASRTFDTGGGFHNEQFF

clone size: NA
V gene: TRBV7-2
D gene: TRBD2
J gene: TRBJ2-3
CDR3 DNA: TGTGCCAGCAGCTTCTCCGGGGGACTAAGCACAGATACGCAGTATTTT
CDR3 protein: CASSFSGGLSTDTQYF

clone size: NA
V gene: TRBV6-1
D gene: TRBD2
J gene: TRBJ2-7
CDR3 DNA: TGTGCCAGTATGGGCGGGAGGGAATCCTACGAGCAGTACTTC
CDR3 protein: CASMGGRESYEQYF

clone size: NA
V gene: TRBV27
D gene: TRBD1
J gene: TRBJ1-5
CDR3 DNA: TGTGCCAGCGGGGACAGGGGACGAGGCAATCAGCCCCAGCATTTT
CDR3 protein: CASGDRGRGNQPQHF

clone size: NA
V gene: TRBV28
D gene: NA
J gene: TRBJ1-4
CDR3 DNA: TGTGCCAGCAGTTCGGGACAAGGAGAAAAACTGTTTTTT
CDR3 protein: CASSSGQGEKLFF

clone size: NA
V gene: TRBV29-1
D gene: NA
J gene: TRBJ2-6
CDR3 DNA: TGCAGCGCCCAGCCGTCGGCCAACGTCCTGACTTTC
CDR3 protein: CSAQPSANVLTF

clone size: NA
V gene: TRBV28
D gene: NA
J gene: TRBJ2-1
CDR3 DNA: TGTGCCAGCAGTCTTATGGGTTGGGGGACGCCCTCCTACAATGAGCAGTTCTTC
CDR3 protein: CASSLMGWGTPSYNEQFF

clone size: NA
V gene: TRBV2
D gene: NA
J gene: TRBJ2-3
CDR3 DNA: TGTGCCAGCAGTGGAGGCGAGGACACAGATACGCAGTATTTT
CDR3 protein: CASSGGEDTDTQYF

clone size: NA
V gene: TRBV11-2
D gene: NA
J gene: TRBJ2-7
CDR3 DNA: TGTGCCAGCAGCCAACCGACAGGCTACGAGCAGTACTTC
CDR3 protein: CASSQPTGYEQYF